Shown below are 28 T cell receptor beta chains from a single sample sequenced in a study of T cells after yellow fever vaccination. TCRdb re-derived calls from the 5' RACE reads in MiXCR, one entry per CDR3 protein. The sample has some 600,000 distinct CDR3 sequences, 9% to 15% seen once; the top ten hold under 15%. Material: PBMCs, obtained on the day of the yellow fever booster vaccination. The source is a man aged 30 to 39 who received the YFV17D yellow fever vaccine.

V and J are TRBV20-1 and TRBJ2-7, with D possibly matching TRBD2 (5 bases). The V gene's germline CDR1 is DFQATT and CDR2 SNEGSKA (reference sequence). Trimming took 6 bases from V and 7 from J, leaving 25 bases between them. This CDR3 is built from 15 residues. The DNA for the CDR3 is TGCAGTGCGGTGGATAGCGCCATGGCTTCTGTGGAGCAGTACTTC. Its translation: CSAVDSAMASVEQYF.

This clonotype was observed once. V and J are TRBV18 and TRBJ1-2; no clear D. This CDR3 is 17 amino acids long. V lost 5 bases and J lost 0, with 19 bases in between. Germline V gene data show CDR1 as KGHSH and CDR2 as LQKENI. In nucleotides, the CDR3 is TGTGCCAGCTCAGTCCCAAGACGTCAGGAAGCTAACTATGGCTACACCTTC. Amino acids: CASSVPRRQEANYGYTF. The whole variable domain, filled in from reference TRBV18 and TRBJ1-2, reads NAGVMQNPRHLVRRRGQEARLRCSPMKGHSHVYWYRQLPEEGLKFMVYLQKENIIDESGMPKERFSAEFPKEGPSILRIQQVVRGDSAAYFCASSVPRRQEANYGYTFGSGTRLTVV.

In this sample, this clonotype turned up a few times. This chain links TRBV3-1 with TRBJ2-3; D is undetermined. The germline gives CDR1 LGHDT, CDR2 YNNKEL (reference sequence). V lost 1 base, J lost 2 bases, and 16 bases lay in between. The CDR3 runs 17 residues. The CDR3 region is CASSQGNDLIYTDTQYF. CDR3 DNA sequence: TGTGCCAGCAGCCAAGGAAACGACCTAATCTACACAGATACGCAGTATTTT.

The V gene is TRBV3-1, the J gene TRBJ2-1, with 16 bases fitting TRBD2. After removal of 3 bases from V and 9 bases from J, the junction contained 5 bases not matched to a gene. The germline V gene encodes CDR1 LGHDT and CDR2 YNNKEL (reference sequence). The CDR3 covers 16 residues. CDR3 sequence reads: CASSHGTSGRVGEQFF. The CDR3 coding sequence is TGTGCCAGCAGCCACGGGACTAGCGGGAGGGTCGGTGAGCAGTTCTTC.

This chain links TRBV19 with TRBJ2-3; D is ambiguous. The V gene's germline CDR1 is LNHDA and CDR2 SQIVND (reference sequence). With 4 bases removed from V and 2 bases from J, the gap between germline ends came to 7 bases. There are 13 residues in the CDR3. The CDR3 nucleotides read TGTGCCAGTAGTAAACTTTCCACAGATACGCAGTATTTT. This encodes CASSKLSTDTQYF.

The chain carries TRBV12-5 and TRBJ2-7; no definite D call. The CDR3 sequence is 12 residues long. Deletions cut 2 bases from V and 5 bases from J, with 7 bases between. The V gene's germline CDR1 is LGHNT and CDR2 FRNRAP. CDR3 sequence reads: CASGLLQNEQYF. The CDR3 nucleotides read TGTGCTAGTGGTTTGCTTCAGAACGAGCAGTACTTC.

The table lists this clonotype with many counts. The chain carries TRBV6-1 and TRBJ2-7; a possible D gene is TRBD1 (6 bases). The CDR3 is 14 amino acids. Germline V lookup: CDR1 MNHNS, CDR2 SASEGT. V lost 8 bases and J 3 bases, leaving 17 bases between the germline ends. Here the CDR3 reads CASAQVQGLYEQYF. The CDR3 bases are TGTGCCAGCGCCCAAGTACAGGGCCTCTACGAGCAGTACTTC.

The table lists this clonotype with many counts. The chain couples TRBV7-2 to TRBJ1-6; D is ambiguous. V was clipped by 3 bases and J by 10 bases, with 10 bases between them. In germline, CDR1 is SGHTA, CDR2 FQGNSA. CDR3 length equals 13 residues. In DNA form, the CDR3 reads TGTGCCAGCAGCTTCCTTTCAGGATCACCCCTCCACTTT. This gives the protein CASSFLSGSPLHF.

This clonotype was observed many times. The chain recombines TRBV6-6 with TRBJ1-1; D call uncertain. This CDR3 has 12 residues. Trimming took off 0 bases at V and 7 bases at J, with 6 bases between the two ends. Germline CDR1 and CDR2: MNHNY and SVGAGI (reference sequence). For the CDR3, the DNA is TGTGCCAGCAGTTACTCGGATGTTGAAGCTTTCTTT. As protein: CASSYSDVEAFF.

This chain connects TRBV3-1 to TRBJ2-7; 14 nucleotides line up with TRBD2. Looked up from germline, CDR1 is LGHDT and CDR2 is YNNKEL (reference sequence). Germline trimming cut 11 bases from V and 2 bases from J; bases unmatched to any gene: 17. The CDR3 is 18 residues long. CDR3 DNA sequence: TGTGCCTGCTGGGGACTAGCGGGAGTCGGGGCGACAACCTACGAGCAGTACTTC. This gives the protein CACWGLAGVGATTYEQYF.

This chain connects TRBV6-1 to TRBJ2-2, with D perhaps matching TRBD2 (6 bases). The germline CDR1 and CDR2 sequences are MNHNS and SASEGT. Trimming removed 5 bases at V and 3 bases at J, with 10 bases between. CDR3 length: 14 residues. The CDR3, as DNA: TGTGCCAGCAGTCGACTAGGGGACACCGGGGAGCTGTTTTTT. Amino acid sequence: CASSRLGDTGELFF.

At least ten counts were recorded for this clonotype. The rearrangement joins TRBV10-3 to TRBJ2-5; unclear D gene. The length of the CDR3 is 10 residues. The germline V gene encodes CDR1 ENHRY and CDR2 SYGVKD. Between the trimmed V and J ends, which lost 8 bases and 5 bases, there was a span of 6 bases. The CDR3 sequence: CAIGGETQYF. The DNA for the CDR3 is TGTGCCATCGGCGGTGAGACCCAGTACTTC.

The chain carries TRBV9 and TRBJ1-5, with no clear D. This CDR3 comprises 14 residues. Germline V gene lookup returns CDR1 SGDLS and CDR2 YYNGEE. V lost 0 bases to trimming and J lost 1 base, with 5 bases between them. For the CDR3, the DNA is TGTGCCAGCAGCGTAGCTGGGAGCAATCAGCCCCAGCATTTT. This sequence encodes CASSVAGSNQPQHF.

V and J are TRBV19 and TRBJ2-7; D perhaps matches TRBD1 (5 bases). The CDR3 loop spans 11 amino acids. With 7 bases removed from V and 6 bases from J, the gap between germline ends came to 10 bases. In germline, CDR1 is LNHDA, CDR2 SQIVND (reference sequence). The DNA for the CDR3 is TGTGCCAGTACCCAGGGTAGCGAGCAGTACTTC. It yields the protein CASTQGSEQYF.

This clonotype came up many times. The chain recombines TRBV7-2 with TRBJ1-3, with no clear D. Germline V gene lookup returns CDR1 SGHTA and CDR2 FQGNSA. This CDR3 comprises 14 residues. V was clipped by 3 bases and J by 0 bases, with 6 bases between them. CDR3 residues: CASSLSFSGNTIYF. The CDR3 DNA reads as TGTGCCAGCAGCTTGTCCTTCTCTGGAAACACCATATATTTT. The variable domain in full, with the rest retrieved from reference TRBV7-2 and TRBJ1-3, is GAGVSQSPSNKVTEKGKDVELRCDPISGHTALYWYRQSLGQGLEFLIYFQGNSAPDKSGLPSDRFSAERTGGSVSTLTIQRTQQEDSAVYLCASSLSFSGNTIYFGEGSWLTVV.

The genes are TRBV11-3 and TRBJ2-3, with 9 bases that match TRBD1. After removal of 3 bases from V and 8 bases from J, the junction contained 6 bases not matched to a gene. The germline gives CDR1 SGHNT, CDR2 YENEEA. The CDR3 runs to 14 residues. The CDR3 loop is CASSFGTGSSTQYF. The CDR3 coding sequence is TGTGCCAGCAGCTTCGGGACAGGGTCGAGTACGCAGTATTTT.

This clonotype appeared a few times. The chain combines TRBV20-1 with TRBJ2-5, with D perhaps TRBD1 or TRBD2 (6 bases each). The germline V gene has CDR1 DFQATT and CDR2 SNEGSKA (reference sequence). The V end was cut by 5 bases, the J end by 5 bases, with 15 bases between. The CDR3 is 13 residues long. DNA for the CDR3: TGCAGTGCTCCGATCTCGGGGGCGGAGACCCAGTACTTC. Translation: CSAPISGAETQYF.

The CDR3 sequence: CASSQGPGQGDSNEQFF. The CDR3 coding sequence is TGCGCCAGCAGCCAAGGTCCAGGACAGGGGGATAGCAATGAGCAGTTCTTC. J is TRBJ2-1 and V is TRBV4-3; TRBD1 aligns across 10 bases. There are 17 residues in the CDR3. Germline assignment: CDR1 LGHNA and CDR2 YSLEER. Trimming took 1 base from V and 6 from J; bases not matched to a gene: 9.

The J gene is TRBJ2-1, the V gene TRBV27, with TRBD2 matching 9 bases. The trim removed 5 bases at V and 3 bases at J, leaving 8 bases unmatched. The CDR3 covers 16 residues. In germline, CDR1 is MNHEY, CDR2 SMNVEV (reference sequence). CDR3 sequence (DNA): TGTGCCAGCAGTCCGGTGGCTAGCGGGATCTACAATGAGCAGTTCTTC. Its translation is CASSPVASGIYNEQFF.

The CDR3 DNA sequence: TGTGCCAGCAGCTTTACACTCAACCCCGTCCAAGAGACCCAGTACTTC. Protein product: CASSFTLNPVQETQYF. This chain connects TRBV5-5 to TRBJ2-5; D gene uncertain. V was shortened by 2 bases and J by 1 base, with 15 bases between the two germline ends. CDR1 and CDR2 (germline): SGHKS, YYEKEE (reference sequence). The CDR3 totals 16 residues.

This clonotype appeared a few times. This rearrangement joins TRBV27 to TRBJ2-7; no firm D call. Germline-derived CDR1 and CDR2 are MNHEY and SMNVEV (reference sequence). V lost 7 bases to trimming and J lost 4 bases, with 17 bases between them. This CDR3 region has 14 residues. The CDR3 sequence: CASTFGPVGYEQYF. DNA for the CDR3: TGTGCCAGCACCTTTGGCCCGGTAGGGTACGAGCAGTACTTC.

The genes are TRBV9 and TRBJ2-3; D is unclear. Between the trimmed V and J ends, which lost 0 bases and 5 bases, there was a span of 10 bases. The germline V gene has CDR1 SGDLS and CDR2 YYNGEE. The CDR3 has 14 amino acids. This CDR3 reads CASSVGAGLDTQYF. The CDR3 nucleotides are TGTGCCAGCAGCGTAGGCGCAGGCTTAGATACGCAGTATTTT.

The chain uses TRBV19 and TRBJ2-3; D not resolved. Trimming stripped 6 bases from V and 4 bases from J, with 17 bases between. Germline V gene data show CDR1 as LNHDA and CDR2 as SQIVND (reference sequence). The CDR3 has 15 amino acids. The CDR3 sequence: CASSIIAAVPDTQYF. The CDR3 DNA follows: TGTGCCAGTAGCATTATAGCTGCCGTCCCAGATACGCAGTATTTT.

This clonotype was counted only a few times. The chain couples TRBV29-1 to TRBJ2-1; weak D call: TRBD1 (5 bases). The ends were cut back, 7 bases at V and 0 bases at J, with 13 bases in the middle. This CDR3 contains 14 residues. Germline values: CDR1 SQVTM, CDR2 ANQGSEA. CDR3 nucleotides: TGCAGCGCAGCGACAGTTTCCTCCTACAATGAGCAGTTCTTC. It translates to CSAATVSSYNEQFF.

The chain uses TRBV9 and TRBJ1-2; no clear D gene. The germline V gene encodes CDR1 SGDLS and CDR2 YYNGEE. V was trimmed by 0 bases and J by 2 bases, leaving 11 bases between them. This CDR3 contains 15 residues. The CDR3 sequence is CASSVADVSNYGYTF. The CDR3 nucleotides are TGTGCCAGCAGCGTAGCCGACGTTTCAAACTATGGCTACACCTTC.

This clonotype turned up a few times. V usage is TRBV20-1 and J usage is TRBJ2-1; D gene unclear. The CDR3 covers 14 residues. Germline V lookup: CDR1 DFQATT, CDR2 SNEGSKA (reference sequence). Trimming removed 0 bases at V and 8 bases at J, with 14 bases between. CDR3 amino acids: CSARDGDRGDEQFF. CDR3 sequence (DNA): TGCAGTGCTAGAGATGGAGATAGAGGTGATGAGCAGTTCTTC.

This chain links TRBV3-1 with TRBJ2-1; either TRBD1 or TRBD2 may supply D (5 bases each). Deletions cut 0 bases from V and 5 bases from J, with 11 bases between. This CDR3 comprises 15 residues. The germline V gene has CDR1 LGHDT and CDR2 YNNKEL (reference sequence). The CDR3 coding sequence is TGTGCCAGCAGCCAAGAGGGGGTCTGGGACAATGAGCAGTTCTTC. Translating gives CASSQEGVWDNEQFF.

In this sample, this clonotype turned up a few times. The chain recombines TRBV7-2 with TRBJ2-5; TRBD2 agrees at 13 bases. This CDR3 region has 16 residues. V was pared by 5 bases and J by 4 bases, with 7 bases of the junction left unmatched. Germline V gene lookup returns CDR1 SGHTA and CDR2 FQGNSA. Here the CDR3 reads CASSELAGGRGETQYF. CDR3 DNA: TGTGCCAGCAGCGAACTAGCGGGAGGGCGAGGAGAGACCCAGTACTTC.